This TCR beta chain was profiled in a study of blood T cell repertoires in COVID-19. TCRdb's copy holds only in-frame clones and misses some; the assay was immunoSEQ multiplex PCR. The sample contains fewer than 150,000 clones, about 84% of which appear only once. Germline V gene sequence: CDR1 MNHEY, CDR2 SVGAGI. Trimming left V 6 bases short and J 7 bases short, with 4 bases between. CDR3 length: 11 amino acids. The rearrangement links TRBV6-5 to TRBJ1-6; no reliable D call. Sequenced material: peripheral blood. The TCR was taken from a human donor in a cohort sampled during active COVID-19. The CDR3 loop is CASSQNSPLHF. Written as DNA, the CDR3 is TGTGCCAGCAGCCAAAATTCACCCCTCCACTTT.